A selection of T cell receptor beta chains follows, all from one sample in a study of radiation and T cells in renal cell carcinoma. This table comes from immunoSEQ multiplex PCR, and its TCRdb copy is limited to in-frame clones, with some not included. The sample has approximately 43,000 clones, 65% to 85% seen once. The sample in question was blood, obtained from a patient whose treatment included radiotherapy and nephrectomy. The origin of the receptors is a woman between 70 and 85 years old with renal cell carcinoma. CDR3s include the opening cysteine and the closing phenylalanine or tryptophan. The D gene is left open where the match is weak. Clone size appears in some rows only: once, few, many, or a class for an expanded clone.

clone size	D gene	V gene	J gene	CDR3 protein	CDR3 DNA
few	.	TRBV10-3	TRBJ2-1	CATTEDNEQFF	TGTGCCACGACCGAGGACAATGAGCAGTTCTTC
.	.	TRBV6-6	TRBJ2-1	CASRTILGSSYNEQFF	TGTGCCAGCAGGACCATTTTAGGAAGCTCCTACAATGAGCAGTTCTTC
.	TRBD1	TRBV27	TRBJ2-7	CASRGTGVPRTYEQYF	TGTGCCAGCAGGGGGACAGGGGTCCCTAGGACCTACGAGCAGTACTTC
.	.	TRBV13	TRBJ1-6	CASSPGVDANSPLHF	TGTGCCAGCAGCCCCGGAGTCGACGCTAATTCACCCCTCCACTTT
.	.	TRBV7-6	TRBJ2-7	CASSLKEDYFYEQYF	TGTGCCAGCAGCTTAAAGGAGGACTATTTCTACGAGCAGTACTTC
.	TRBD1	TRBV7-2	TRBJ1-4	CASSSQTGDNEKLFF	TGTGCCAGCAGCTCACAGACAGGGGATAATGAAAAACTGTTTTTT
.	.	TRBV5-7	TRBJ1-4	CASSSGWGSEKLFF	TGTGCCAGCAGCTCCGGGTGGGGAAGTGAAAAACTGTTTTTT
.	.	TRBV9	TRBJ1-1	CASSPGAGTDTEAFF	TGTGCCAGCAGCCCGGGGGCAGGAACTGACACTGAAGCTTTCTTT
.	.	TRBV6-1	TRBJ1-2	CASSVDSPYGYTF	TGTGCCAGCAGTGTTGATAGTCCCTATGGCTACACCTTC
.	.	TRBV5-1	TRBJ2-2	CASSLDQNTGELFF	TGCGCCAGCAGCTTGGATCAGAACACCGGGGAGCTGTTTTTT
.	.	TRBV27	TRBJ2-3	CASTRGFATDTQYF	TGTGCCAGCACCAGGGGTTTCGCTACAGATACGCAGTATTTT
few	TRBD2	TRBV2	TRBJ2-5	CASSETSGGAGTQYF	TGTGCCAGCAGTGAGACTAGCGGGGGGGCTGGGACCCAGTACTTC
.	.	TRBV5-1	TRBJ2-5	CASSLAGDFPEETQYF	TGCGCCAGCAGCTTGGCCGGGGATTTCCCTGAAGAGACCCAGTACTTC
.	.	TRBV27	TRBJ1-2	CASSNTGRDGYTF	TGTGCCAGCAGTAACACAGGGAGAGATGGCTACACCTTC
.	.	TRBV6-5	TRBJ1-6	CASSYVGVGSPLHF	TGTGCCAGCAGTTATGTGGGAGTCGGGTCACCCCTCCACTTT
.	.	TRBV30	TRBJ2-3	CAWSVGATDTQYF	TGTGCCTGGAGTGTGGGGGCCACAGATACGCAGTATTTT
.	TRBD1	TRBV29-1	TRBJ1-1	CSVEGSGTALRGATEAFF	TGCAGCGTTGAGGGGTCAGGGACCGCACTCAGGGGGGCCACTGAAGCTTTCTTT
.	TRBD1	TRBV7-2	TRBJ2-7	CASSVERGTGSKQYF	TGTGCCAGCAGCGTAGAGAGGGGGACAGGGTCGAAGCAGTACTTC
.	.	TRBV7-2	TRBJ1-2	CASSSTDRNGYTF	TGTGCCAGCAGCTCGACTGACAGGAATGGCTACACCTTC
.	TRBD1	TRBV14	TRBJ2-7	CASSSYPGTGGREQYF	TGTGCCAGCAGCTCCTACCCCGGGACAGGGGGTCGGGAGCAGTACTTC
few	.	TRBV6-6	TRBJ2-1	CASSYSTSGGGNEQFF	TGTGCCAGCAGTTACTCAACTTCGGGGGGCGGGAATGAGCAGTTCTTC
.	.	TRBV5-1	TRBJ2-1	CASSLDFNNEQFF	TGCGCCAGCAGCCTGGACTTTAACAATGAGCAGTTCTTC